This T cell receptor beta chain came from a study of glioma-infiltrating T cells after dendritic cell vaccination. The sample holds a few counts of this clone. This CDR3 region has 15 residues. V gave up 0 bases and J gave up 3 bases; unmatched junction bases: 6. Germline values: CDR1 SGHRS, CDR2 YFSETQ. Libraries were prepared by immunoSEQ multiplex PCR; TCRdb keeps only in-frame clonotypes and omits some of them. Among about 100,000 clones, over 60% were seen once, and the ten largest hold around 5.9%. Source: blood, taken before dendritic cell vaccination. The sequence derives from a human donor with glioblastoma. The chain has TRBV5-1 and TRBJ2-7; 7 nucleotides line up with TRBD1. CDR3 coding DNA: TGCGCCAGCAGCTTGGGAGCGACAGGGAGCTACGAGCAGTACTTC. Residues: CASSLGATGSYEQYF. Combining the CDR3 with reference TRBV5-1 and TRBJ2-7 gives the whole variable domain KAGVTQTPRYLIKTRGQQVTLSCSPISGHRSVSWYQQTPGQGLQFLFEYFSETQRNKGNFPGRFSGRQFSNSRSEMNVSTLELGDSALYLCASSLGATGSYEQYFGPGTRLTVT.